These T cell receptor beta chains were read from a single sample in a study of blood T cells in healthy people across ages. MiXCR, applied by TCRdb to the 5' RACE reads, yields one record per CDR3 protein. The sample has some 1.7 million distinct CDR3 sequences, about 28% seen once. Sequenced: blood. Source of these receptors: a woman in her 30s in good health. Each CDR3 is given with its conserved first and last residue. D genes are given only for firm matches. Some rows have no size entry. The others give once, few or many, or a class for an expanded clone.

TRBD2	TRBV10-1	once	TRBJ2-2	TGCGCCAGCAGTGGACTAGCGGACAACACCGGGGAGCTGTTTTTT	CASSGLADNTGELFF
NA	TRBV12-3/TRBV12-4	NA	TRBJ1-5	TGTGCCAGCAGCCCGCAGGCCTATAGCAATCAGCCCCAGCATTTT	CASSPQAYSNQPQHF
TRBD1	TRBV20-1	few	TRBJ1-2	TGCAGTGCTAGGGAAACAGGGGGCAGTGGCTACACCTTC	CSARETGGSGYTF
NA	TRBV7-2	NA	TRBJ2-1	TGTGCCAGCAGCTTAAGGCGTAAGACTAGCTACAATGAGCAGTTCTTC	CASSLRRKTSYNEQFF
NA	TRBV5-4	NA	TRBJ2-7	TGTGCCAGCAGCCAGGGACTTCTCAGCTCCTACGAGCAGTACTTC	CASSQGLLSSYEQYF
NA	TRBV7-2	NA	TRBJ1-4	TGTGCCAGCAGCTTCCCAGCCTTAGGCGAAAAACTGTTTTTT	CASSFPALGEKLFF
NA	TRBV5-5	many	TRBJ2-7	TGTGCCAGCAGCTTGCGCGGGAGTGGGGGAGGACAGAGCTCCTACGAGCAGTACTTC	CASSLRGSGGGQSSYEQYF
TRBD2	TRBV12-3/TRBV12-4	NA	TRBJ2-1	TGTGCCAGCAGTCGTCGTAGCGGGAGGGGCCACAATGAGCAGTTCTTC	CASSRRSGRGHNEQFF
TRBD1	TRBV5-1	NA	TRBJ2-6	TGCGCCAGCTCCCTTTCCATTGGACAGGGAACCTCTGGGGCCAACGTCCTGACTTTC	CASSLSIGQGTSGANVLTF
NA	TRBV5-4	few	TRBJ2-5	TGTGCCAGCAGCTCCCGCCTGGAACTTATACAAGAGACCCAGTACTTC	CASSSRLELIQETQYF
TRBD2	TRBV6-6	NA	TRBJ2-1	TGTGCCAGCAGTTACTCCCTAGCGGATACAGGTTATGAGCAGTTCTTC	CASSYSLADTGYEQFF
TRBD2	TRBV10-3	NA	TRBJ2-7	TGTGCCATCAGTGGTAGCGGGGGGACCTACGAGCAGTACTTC	CAISGSGGTYEQYF
NA	TRBV7-9	few	TRBJ2-5	TGTGCCAGCAGCTTCAGAGCAGAGGCATCAGAGACCCAGTACTTC	CASSFRAEASETQYF
TRBD1	TRBV6-1	NA	TRBJ1-5	TGTGCCAGCAGGAGGCCCGGGACAGGGGATCAGCCCCAGCATTTT	CASRRPGTGDQPQHF
NA	TRBV5-5	NA	TRBJ1-2	TGTGCCAGCAGCTTTAGGGCACAGGGTCAAGTTGACTACACCTTC	CASSFRAQGQVDYTF
NA	TRBV12-3/TRBV12-4	once	TRBJ1-4	TGTGCCAGCAGTTTCTCGGGGGAAAAACTGTTTTTT	CASSFSGEKLFF
TRBD1	TRBV12-3/TRBV12-4	NA	TRBJ1-5	TGTGCCAGCAGTTCAAACAGCAGGGGGATAAATCAGCCCCAGCATTTT	CASSSNSRGINQPQHF
TRBD1	TRBV11-2	NA	TRBJ1-2	TGTGCCAGCAGCCAGAGGGGGCAGGGAGGTGGCTACACCTTC	CASSQRGQGGGYTF
NA	TRBV5-1	few	TRBJ2-3	TGCGCCAGCAGCTTGGGGCAGGGCGGAATTGCAGATACGCAGTATTTT	CASSLGQGGIADTQYF
NA	TRBV5-5	NA	TRBJ1-5	TGTGCCAGCAGCTTGAAGGGTGGGGGCAATCAGCCCCAGCATTTT	CASSLKGGGNQPQHF
NA	TRBV15	NA	TRBJ2-7	TGTGCCACCAGCAGAGATTCCAGCTCCTACGAGCAGTACTTC	CATSRDSSSYEQYF
TRBD2	TRBV6-2/TRBV6-3	NA	TRBJ2-1	TGTGCCAGCAGTTACTGGACTAGCGGGAGGGCAGAGACCCAGTTCTTC	CASSYWTSGRAETQFF
TRBD2	TRBV2	NA	TRBJ2-1	TGTGCCAGCAGTGGACTAGCGGAACCCTACAATGAGCAGTTCTTC	CASSGLAEPYNEQFF
NA	TRBV24-1	few	TRBJ2-7	TGTGCCACCGCGGGTGGAGGGGGAAACGAGCAGTACTTC	CATAGGGGNEQYF
NA	TRBV7-2	few	TRBJ1-1	TGTGCCAGCAGCTCACGCAGGATGAACACTAAAGCTTTCTTT	CASSSRRMNTKAFF
NA	TRBV20-1	NA	TRBJ2-1	TGCAGTGCTAGAGACCCCTTGAGGGGGACTGCTATGTATGAGCAGTTCTTC	CSARDPLRGTAMYEQFF
TRBD2	TRBV15	NA	TRBJ2-1	TGTGCCACCGACTATGGCGGGACTAGTGCCGGAGGGGAGCAGTTCTTC	CATDYGGTSAGGEQFF
TRBD2	TRBV6-6	many	TRBJ2-1	TGTGCCAGCAGCGACCCTAGCGGGGGGGCGTTTGAGCAGTTCTTC	CASSDPSGGAFEQFF
NA	TRBV20-1	few	TRBJ1-5	TGCAGTGCTAGCCAAGGGGTTCAGCCCCAGCATTTT	CSASQGVQPQHF
TRBD2	TRBV4-1	NA	TRBJ2-2	TGCGCCAGCAGCCGGGGACTAGCGGGGAGCACCGGGGAGCTGTTTTTT	CASSRGLAGSTGELFF
NA	TRBV20-1	few	TRBJ2-2	TGCAGTGCTAGACCATCCCGGGGGTTTGGGAGCCCCACGAACACCGGGGAGCTGTTTTTT	CSARPSRGFGSPTNTGELFF
NA	TRBV14	NA	TRBJ1-1	TGTGCCAGCAGCCAAGTCAGGGGCGCGGTCTCTGAAGCTTTCTTT	CASSQVRGAVSEAFF
TRBD1	TRBV4-3	NA	TRBJ1-2	TGCGCCGGCCGAGAGACAGGGGGCATGGGTAGCTATGGCTACACCTTC	CAGRETGGMGSYGYTF
NA	TRBV15	NA	TRBJ2-1	TGTGCCACCAGCAGACCAGAGGCAGGGTTCGAGCAGTTCTTC	CATSRPEAGFEQFF
NA	TRBV27	NA	TRBJ2-5	TGTGCCAGCAGTTTAAAGGGGGAGGGCCACCTGGTTGAGACCCAGTACTTC	CASSLKGEGHLVETQYF
NA	TRBV5-1	few	TRBJ1-1	TGCGCCAGCAGCTTGAGGGTTGGTGAAGCTTTCTTT	CASSLRVGEAFF
NA	TRBV12-3/TRBV12-4	NA	TRBJ2-5	TGTGCCAGCAAATCCACCGGGACGCAAGAGACCCAGTACTTC	CASKSTGTQETQYF
TRBD1	TRBV6-5	many	TRBJ2-7	TGTGCCAGCAGTTGGACAGGGGGAAACGAGCAGTACTTC	CASSWTGGNEQYF
NA	TRBV10-3	NA	TRBJ2-2	TGTGCCATCAGTGATCGGGGGAGAGGCACCGGGGAGCTGTTTTTT	CAISDRGRGTGELFF
TRBD2	TRBV10-2	few	TRBJ2-5	TGCGCCAGCAGTATTGGCGGGGGGGCCCAAGAGACCCAGTACTTC	CASSIGGGAQETQYF
TRBD2	TRBV29-1	few	TRBJ2-3	TGCAGCGTGCGACTAGCGGGGGGCCTTACAAAGTATTTT	CSVRLAGGLTKYF
NA	TRBV19	few	TRBJ1-2	TGTGCCAGTAGTATGACCCGACGGATTTCTAACTATGGCTACACCTTC	CASSMTRRISNYGYTF
NA	TRBV20-1	many	TRBJ2-1	TGCAGTGCTGGGCGCCGGGAGCAGTTCTTC	CSAGRREQFF
NA	TRBV3-1	NA	TRBJ2-7	TGTGCCAGCAGCCACACAGGCTACGAGCAGTACTTC	CASSHTGYEQYF
TRBD2	TRBV29-1	few	TRBJ2-3	TGCAGCGGCGCTAGCGGGAGCAGAGATACGCAGTATTTT	CSGASGSRDTQYF
TRBD2	TRBV20-1	few	TRBJ2-3	TGCAGTAGCGGGGAGTTCACAGATACGCAGTATTTT	CSSGEFTDTQYF
TRBD2	TRBV28	NA	TRBJ2-3	TGTGCCAGCAGTATCCTAGCGGGGACCGTTCCAGATACGCAGTATTTT	CASSILAGTVPDTQYF
NA	TRBV30	NA	TRBJ2-1	TGTGCCTGGTCGAGGAACTACAATGAGCAGTTCTTC	CAWSRNYNEQFF
NA	TRBV12-3/TRBV12-4	many	TRBJ2-7	TGTGCCAGCAGTTTTCACAGGAACTACGAGCAGTACTTC	CASSFHRNYEQYF
NA	TRBV20-1	NA	TRBJ2-7	TGCAGTGCTAGAGCGGCGGGACACAACATACTATACGAGCAGTACTTC	CSARAAGHNILYEQYF
NA	TRBV20-1	NA	TRBJ1-2	TGCAGTGCTAGCCTCGGAGGCCGCCGATGGGGCTACACCTTC	CSASLGGRRWGYTF
NA	TRBV9	few	TRBJ2-3	TGTGCCAGCAGCGCGAGCGGGACAAGTCACACAGATACGCAGTATTTT	CASSASGTSHTDTQYF
TRBD1	TRBV5-4	NA	TRBJ2-4	TGTGCCAGCAGCTCGACAGGGGGCCTAAAATTCGCGCAGTACTTC	CASSSTGGLKFAQYF
NA	TRBV10-1	few	TRBJ1-5	TGCGCCAGCAGTGAGAGTGGGTTCGGGCAGCCCCAGCATTTT	CASSESGFGQPQHF
TRBD1	TRBV2	few	TRBJ1-6	TGTGCCAGCAGCGAAAATAGACAGGGTTCACCCCTCCACTTT	CASSENRQGSPLHF
NA	TRBV2	NA	TRBJ2-7	TGTGCCAGCAGGAGGGGGACTTGCGACGAGCAGTACTTC	CASRRGTCDEQYF
NA	TRBV5-1	few	TRBJ2-3	TGCGCCAGCAGCAACACCGACACTAGCACAGATACGCAGTATTTT	CASSNTDTSTDTQYF